This T cell receptor beta chain was identified during a study of T-cell reconstitution after alpha-beta-depleted transplantation in children. Study observations and caveats: A year had passed since transplant, and T-cell counts and diversity by then came mostly from newly produced T cells.

The V segment lost 4 bases and the J segment 3 bases; nucleotides outside the gene matches: 6. This CDR3 has 14 residues. CDR1 is SQVTM, CDR2 ANQGSEA, per germline. This clonotype was seen a handful of times. Antigen specificity is unknown. Unique molecular identifiers were incorporated into the prepared TCRbeta library. TCRdb independently ran MiXCR on the PCR reads; one entry per CDR3 protein. The sample has hundreds of thousands of distinct CDR3 sequences, over 10% seen once. This chain joins TRBV29-1 and TRBJ2-7, with 10 positions matching TRBD1. The sequencing here drew on PBMCs, mostly from graft donor cells, taken 360 days after TCRalphabeta/CD19-depleted stem cell transplant. The TCR comes from a male patient younger than 18 who had a stem cell transplant for acute myeloid leukemia, so the T cells may come from the graft donor. DNA of the CDR3: TGCAGCGTTGCCGCGGGACAGGGGTTCTACGAGCAGTACTTC. Protein: CSVAAGQGFYEQYF.